This record concerns one T cell receptor beta chain sequence. Its antigen remains unidentified. Base qualities are not at hand, and no much larger clone is one base apart. The data are from a study of a mutant IDH1 vaccine in newly diagnosed glioma (dated by TCRdb to the early 2020s). In terms of the full investigation: Eight vaccinations were administered to patients in weeks 1, 3, 5, 7, 11, 15, 19 and 23, corresponding to visits V03 through V10. In the chemotherapy-containing groups, vaccination started alongside temozolomide cycles, whereas in patients who had radiotherapy alone it started 4-6 weeks after radiotherapy. Of the 25 to 35 patients who were treated, approximately 60% were male and roughly 38% were female, and the mean age was around 40 years. Prior to enrollment, standard therapy consisting of radiotherapy alone, temozolomide alone, or radiochemotherapy with temozolomide had been administered to patients, with the combination being received by most patients. Peripheral blood samples were drawn at six visits, namely V03 (baseline), V05, V07, V10, V12 and V13. Longitudinal TCRB deep sequencing was performed for fewer than 30 treated patients wherever samples were available for exploratory analyses. The paper's findings and limits, for the study overall: Selection of PBMC samples for TCRB deep sequencing was based on availability. Across multiple MHC alleles, vaccine-induced immune responses were seen in 85% to 95% of patients. According to the authors, sample limitations meant that analyses of patient blood samples could not be reproduced. Changes in the top peripheral T cell clonotypes picked up by TCRB sequencing did not appear to be linked to pseudoprogression.

Library creation used the immunoSEQ multiplex PCR assay. Rearranged TCR beta chain sequences were amplified using the hsTCRB Kit according to the manufacturer's protocol. Sequencing of TCRB libraries was carried out on an Illumina MiSeq. The authors' analysis ran thus. Demultiplexing, trimming and gene mapping were performed with the kit vendor's proprietary platform. What TCRdb holds here is the immuneACCESS table cut down to in-frame rearrangements. Part of the clones is not present; checked against another copy, under half of the missing clones reflect an unresolved V gene, and the others are unexplained. That table supplies the V and J calls and clone size; D and trimming were determined from the DNA. In all, the sample holds tens of thousands of clones, and about four fifths of those were seen once. The biggest ten clones account for around 5% of the sample. The sample's time point label is to be understood as: week 23, last vaccination. Each vaccine dose, consisting of 300 ug of a 20-mer mutant IDH1 peptide in Montanide, was administered subcutaneously with topical imiquimod. Donors had newly diagnosed WHO grade 3 or 4 IDH1-mutant astrocytomas with loss of nuclear ATRX. The samples were drawn from NOA16, a multicentre, single-arm, open-label phase I trial in Germany that tested a mutant IDH1 peptide vaccine in humans for the first time. The DNeasy Blood and Tissue Kit was used to extract genomic DNA from EDTA blood for TCRB sequencing.

The TCR was taken from a man aged 35-49 years with glioma. This specimen was PBMCs, taken from a glioma patient whose treatment included an IDH1 peptide vaccine.

CDR3 protein: CATPPHLAVGELFF. The DNA sequence is as follows: TGTGCCACCCCCCCCCACCTTGCGGTCGGGGAGCTGTTTTTT. The rearrangement joined TRBV7-9 to TRBJ2-2, with the D segment identity uncertain. The CDR3 starts with the cysteine, ends with the phenylalanine, and has 14 residues. Left in the record is the CDR3 DNA by itself, 42 bases read in frame from the first base. Taken from the germline V gene (reference sequence), the CDR1 and CDR2 loops are SEHNR and FQNEAQ. The junction carries 19 bases between V and J, which are trimmed by 10 bases and 7 bases respectively.